This TCR beta chain was observed in a study of blood T cell repertoires in COVID-19. Turning to the study itself: Samples came from the United States, Italy and Spain, spanning acute and convalescent COVID-19. In each case, the material was cDNA or gDNA derived from T cells, B-cell-depleted T cells, or PBMCs.

Methods used by the authors: The assay estimated nucleated cells by amplifying reference gene primers. Sequenced by immunoSEQ multiplex PCR; TCRdb stores in-frame clones only, minus some. The V and J calls and clone size come from that table; D and trimming were worked out from the DNA. In the table there are 90,000 to 100,000 clones, around 80% of which are singletons. The germline V and J ends were trimmed by 3 bases and 8 bases, with 8 bases remaining between them. The CDR3 spans 13 residues. The clonotype was recovered from a man older than 75 with acute or convalescent COVID-19. Sequencing used peripheral blood. The chain uses TRBV12-3 or TRBV12-4 and TRBJ1-6, with D perhaps matching TRBD1 (5 bases). CDR3 bases: TGTGCCAGCAGTTTCCAGGGCGATTCACCCCTCCACTTT. This sequence encodes CASSFQGDSPLHF.